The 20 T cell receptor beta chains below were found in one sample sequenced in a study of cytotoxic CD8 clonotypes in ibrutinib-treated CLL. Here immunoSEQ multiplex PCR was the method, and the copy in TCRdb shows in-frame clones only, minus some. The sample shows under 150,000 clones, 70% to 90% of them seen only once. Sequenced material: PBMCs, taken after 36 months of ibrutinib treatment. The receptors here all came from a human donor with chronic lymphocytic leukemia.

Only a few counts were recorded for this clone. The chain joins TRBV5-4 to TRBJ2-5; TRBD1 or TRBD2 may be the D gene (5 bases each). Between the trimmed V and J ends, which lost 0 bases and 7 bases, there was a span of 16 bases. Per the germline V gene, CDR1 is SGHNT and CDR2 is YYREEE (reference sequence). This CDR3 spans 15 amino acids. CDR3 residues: CASSLAGRPGGTQYF. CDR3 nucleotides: TGTGCCAGCAGCTTGGCGGGGCGCCCGGGTGGGACCCAGTACTTC.

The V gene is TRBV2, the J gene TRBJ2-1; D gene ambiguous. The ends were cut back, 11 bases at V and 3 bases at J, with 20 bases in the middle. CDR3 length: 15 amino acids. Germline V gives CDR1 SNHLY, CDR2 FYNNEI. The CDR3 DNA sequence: TGTGCCGCCCTGATGGGCAGCTCCTACTACAATGAGCAGTTCTTC. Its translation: CAALMGSSYYNEQFF.

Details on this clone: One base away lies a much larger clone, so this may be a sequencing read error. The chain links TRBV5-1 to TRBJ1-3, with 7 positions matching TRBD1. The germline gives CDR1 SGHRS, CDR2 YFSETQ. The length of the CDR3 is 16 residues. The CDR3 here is CAGSLGQPSSGNTIYF. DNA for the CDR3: TGCGCCGGCAGCCTGGGACAGCCTAGCTCTGGAAACACCATATATTTT.

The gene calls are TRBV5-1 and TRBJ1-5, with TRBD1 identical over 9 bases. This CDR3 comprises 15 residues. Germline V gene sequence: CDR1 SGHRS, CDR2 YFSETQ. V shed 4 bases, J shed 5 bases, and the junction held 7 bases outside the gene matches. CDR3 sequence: CASSPMTGGYQPQHF. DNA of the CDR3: TGCGCCAGCAGCCCTATGACAGGGGGTTATCAGCCCCAGCATTTT. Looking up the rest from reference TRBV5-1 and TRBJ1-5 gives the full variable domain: KAGVTQTPRYLIKTRGQQVTLSCSPISGHRSVSWYQQTPGQGLQFLFEYFSETQRNKGNFPGRFSGRQFSNSRSEMNVSTLELGDSALYLCASSPMTGGYQPQHFGDGTRLSIL.

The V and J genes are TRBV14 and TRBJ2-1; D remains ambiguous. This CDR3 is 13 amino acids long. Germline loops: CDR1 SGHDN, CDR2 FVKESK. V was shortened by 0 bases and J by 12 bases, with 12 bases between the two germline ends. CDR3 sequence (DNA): TGTGCCAGCAGCCAAGATCCCGCCTCGGTGCAGTTCTTC. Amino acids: CASSQDPASVQFF. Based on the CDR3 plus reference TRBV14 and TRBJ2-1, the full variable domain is EAGVTQFPSHSVIEKGQTVTLRCDPISGHDNLYWYRRVMGKEIKFLLHFVKESKQDESGMPNNRFLAERTGGTYSTLKVQPAELEDSGVYFCASSQDPASVQFFGPGTRLTVL.

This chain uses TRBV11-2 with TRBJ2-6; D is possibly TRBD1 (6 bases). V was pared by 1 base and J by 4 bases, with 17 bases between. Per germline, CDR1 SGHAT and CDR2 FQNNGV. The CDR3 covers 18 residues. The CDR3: CASSLGSRGMDGANVLTF. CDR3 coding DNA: TGTGCCAGCAGCTTAGGGTCCAGGGGCATGGACGGGGCCAACGTCCTGACTTTC.

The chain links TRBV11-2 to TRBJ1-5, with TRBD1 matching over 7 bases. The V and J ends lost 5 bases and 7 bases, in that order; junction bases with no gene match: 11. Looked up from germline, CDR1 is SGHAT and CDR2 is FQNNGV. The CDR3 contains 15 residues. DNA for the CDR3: TGTGCCAGCAGCAGTATACAGGGGATCGGGCAGCCCCAGCATTTT. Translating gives CASSSIQGIGQPQHF.

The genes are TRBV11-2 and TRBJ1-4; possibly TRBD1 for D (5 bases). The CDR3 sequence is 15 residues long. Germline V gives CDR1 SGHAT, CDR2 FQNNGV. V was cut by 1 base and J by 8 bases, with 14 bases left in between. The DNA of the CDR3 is TGTGCCAGCAGCTTAGGGGCAGGGTTCGGCGAAAAACTGTTTTTT. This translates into CASSLGAGFGEKLFF.

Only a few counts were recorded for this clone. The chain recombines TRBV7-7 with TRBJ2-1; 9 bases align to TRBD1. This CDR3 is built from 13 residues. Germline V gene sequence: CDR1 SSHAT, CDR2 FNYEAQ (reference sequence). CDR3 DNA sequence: TGTGGGGTGGGACAGGGCTCCTACAATGAGCAGTTCTTC. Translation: CGVGQGSYNEQFF.

The CDR3 DNA follows: TGTGCCAGCAGTACCCGCCCCCAGGGGGTAACTAATGAAAAACTGTTTTTT. Translation: CASSTRPQGVTNEKLFF. The J gene is TRBJ1-4, the V gene TRBV28; TRBD1 matches at 7 bases. This CDR3 has 17 residues. The germline V gene encodes CDR1 MDHEN and CDR2 SYDVKM. Trimming at V came to 5 bases and at J to 1 base, leaving 10 bases not matched to a gene.

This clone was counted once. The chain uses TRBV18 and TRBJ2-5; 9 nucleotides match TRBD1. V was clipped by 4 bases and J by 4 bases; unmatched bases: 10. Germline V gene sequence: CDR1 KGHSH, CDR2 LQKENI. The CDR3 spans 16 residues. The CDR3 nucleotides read TGTGCCAGCTCACGGGACAGGGAGGTCCTACGAGAGACCCAGTACTTC. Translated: CASSRDREVLRETQYF.

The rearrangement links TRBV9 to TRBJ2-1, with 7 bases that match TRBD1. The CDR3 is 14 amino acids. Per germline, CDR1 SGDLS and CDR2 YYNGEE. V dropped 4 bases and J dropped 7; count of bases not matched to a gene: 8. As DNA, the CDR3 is TGTGCCAGCAGCTCGATGGGACAGTTTAATGAGCAGTTCTTC. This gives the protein CASSSMGQFNEQFF.

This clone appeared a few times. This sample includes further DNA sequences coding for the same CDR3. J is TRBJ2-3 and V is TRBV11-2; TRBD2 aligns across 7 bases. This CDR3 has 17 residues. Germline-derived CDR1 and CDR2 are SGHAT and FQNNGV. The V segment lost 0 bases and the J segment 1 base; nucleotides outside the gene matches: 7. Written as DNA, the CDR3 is TGTGCCAGCAGCTTAGACCCAAGGACTAGTCGCACAGATACGCAGTATTTT. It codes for CASSLDPRTSRTDTQYF.

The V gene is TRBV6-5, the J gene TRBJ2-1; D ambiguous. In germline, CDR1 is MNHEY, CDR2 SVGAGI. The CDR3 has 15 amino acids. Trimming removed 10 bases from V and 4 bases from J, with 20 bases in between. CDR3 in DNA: TGTGCCACCAAATTCAGGCGCGTAGGGTACAATGAGCAGTTCTTC. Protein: CATKFRRVGYNEQFF.

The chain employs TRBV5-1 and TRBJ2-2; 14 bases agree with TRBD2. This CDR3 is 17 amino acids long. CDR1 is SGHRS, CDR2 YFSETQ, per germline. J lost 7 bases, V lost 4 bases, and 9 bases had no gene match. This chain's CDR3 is CASSDQGTSGGDGELFF. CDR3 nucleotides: TGCGCCAGCAGCGATCAAGGGACTAGCGGGGGTGACGGGGAGCTGTTTTTT.

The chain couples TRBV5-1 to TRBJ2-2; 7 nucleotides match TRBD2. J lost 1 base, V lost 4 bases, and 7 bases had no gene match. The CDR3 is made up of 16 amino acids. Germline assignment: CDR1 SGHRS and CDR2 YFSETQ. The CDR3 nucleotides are TGCGCCAGCAGCGTCCTAAGCGGGGAGAACACCGGGGAGCTGTTTTTT. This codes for CASSVLSGENTGELFF.

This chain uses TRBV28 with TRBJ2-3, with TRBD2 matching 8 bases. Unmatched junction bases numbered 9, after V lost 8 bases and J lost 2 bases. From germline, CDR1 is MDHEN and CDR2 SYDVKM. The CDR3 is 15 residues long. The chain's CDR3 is CASSPGLEYTDTQYF. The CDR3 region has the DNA TGTGCCAGCTCACCGGGACTAGAGTACACAGATACGCAGTATTTT. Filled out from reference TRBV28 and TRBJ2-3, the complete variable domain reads DVKVTQSSRYLVKRTGEKVFLECVQDMDHENMFWYRQDPGLGLRLIYFSYDVKMKEKGDIPEGYSVSREKKERFSLILESASTNQTSMYLCASSPGLEYTDTQYFGPGTRLTVL.

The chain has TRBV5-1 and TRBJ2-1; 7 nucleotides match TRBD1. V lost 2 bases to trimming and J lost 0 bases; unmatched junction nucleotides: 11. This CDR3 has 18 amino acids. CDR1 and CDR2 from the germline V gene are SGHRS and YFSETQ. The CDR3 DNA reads TGCGCCAGCAGCTTCCCCGCCGGGACAGACAGCTCCTACAATGAGCAGTTCTTC. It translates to CASSFPAGTDSSYNEQFF.

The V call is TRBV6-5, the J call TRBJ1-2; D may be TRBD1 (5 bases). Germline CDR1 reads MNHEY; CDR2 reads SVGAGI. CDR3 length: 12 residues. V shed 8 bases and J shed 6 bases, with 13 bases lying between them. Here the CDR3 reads CASAMVGDGYTF. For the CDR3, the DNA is TGTGCCAGCGCCATGGTGGGGGATGGCTACACCTTC.

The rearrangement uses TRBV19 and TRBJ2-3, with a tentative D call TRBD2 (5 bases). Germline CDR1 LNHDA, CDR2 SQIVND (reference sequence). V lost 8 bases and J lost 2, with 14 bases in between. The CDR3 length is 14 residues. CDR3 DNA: TGTGCCAGTGTCTCTCCGGGGAACACAGATACGCAGTATTTT. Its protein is CASVSPGNTDTQYF.